In this sample, the clone carrying this T cell receptor (beta chain) turned up many times. The source of the sample is a study of T cells in Graves' hyperthyroidism and ophthalmopathy. Germline CDR1 reads SEHNR; CDR2 reads FQNEAQ (reference sequence). The CDR3 is made up of 15 amino acids. V was clipped by 4 bases and J by 4 bases, with 13 bases between them. RNA transcripts gave rise to amplified TCR beta CDR3 regions. The HTBI set primed first-round TCR CDR3 RT-PCR. TCRdb re-called the multiplex PCR reads with MiXCR, one entry per CDR3 protein. The table lists roughly 660,000 distinct CDR3 sequences, roughly 17% of them singletons, with around 16% in the top ten.

The sequence was collected from a man over 45 with Graves' hyperthyroidism. The chain carries TRBV7-9 and TRBJ1-4, with D possibly matching TRBD1 (6 bases). The sequencing sample was made of blood. The CDR3 loop is CASSSWTVNNEKLFF. The CDR3 DNA is TGTGCCAGCAGCTCGTGGACAGTTAATAATGAAAAACTGTTTTTT.